This T cell receptor beta chain appears in the sequencing data of a study of response to subunit inactivated influenza vaccine. A single record per CDR3 protein comes from TCRdb applying MiXCR to the RT-PCR reads. The sample has fewer than 650,000 distinct CDR3 sequences, approximately 12% seen once. Study-wide findings and caveats: After each seasonal influenza vaccination, few new T cells are recruited, the authors suggested.

This clonotype was picked up many times. What it binds is not known. This clonotype originated in a man aged 45-65 years who received an inactivated influenza vaccine. The sequencing used PBMCs from blood, collected roughly 46 days after vaccination.

CDR3 in DNA: TGCAGTGCTAGAGGAGTAGGGGGCGCTCATAATTCACCCCTCCACTTT. It yields the protein CSARGVGGAHNSPLHF. The rearrangement joins TRBV20-1 to TRBJ1-6, with 7 bases that match TRBD1. V dropped 1 base and J dropped 5; count of bases not matched to a gene: 8. The germline CDR1 and CDR2 sequences are DFQATT and SNEGSKA (reference sequence). The CDR3 runs 16 residues.